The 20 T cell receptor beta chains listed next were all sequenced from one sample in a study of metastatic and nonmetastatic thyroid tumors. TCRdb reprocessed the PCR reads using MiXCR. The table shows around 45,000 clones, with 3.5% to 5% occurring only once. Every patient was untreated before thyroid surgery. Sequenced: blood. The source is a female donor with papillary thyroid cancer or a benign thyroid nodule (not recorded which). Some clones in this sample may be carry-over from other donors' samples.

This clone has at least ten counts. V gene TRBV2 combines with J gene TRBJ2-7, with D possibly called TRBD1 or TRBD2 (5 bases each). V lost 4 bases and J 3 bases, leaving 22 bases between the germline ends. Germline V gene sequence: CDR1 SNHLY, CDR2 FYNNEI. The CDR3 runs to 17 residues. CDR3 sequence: CASSAILILGPYYEQYF. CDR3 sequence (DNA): TGTGCCAGCAGTGCAATATTAATCTTGGGACCATACTACGAGCAGTACTTC.

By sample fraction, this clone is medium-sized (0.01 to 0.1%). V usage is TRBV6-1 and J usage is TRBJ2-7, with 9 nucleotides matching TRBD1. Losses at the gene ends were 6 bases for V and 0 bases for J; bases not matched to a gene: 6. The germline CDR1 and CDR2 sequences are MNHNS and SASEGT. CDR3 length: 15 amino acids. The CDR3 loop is CASRRQGDSSYEQYF. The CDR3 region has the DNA TGTGCCAGCAGGAGACAGGGGGACAGCTCCTACGAGCAGTACTTC.

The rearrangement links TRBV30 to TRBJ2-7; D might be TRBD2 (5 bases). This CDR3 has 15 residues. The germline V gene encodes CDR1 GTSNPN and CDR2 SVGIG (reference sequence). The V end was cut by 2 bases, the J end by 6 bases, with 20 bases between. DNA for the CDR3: TGTGCCTGGAGTTCTAACGGTTACGGACTCTCCGAGCAGTACTTC. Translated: CAWSSNGYGLSEQYF. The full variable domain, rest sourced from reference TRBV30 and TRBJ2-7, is SQTIHQWPATLVQPVGSPLSLECTVEGTSNPNLYWYRQAAGRGLQLLFYSVGIGQISSEVPQNLSASRPQDRQFILSSKKLLLSDSGFYLCAWSSNGYGLSEQYFGPGTRLTVT.

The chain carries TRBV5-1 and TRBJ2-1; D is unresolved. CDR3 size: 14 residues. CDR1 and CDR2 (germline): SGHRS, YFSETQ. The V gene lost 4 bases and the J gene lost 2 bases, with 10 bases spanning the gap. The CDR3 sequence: CASSDDATYNEQFF. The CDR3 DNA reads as TGCGCCAGCAGCGATGACGCAACCTACAATGAGCAGTTCTTC.

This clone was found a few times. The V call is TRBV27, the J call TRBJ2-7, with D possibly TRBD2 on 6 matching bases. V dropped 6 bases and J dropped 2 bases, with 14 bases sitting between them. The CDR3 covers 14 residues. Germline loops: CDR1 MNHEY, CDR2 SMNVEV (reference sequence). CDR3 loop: CASRTTGTPYEQYF. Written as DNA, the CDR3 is TGTGCCAGCAGAACCACCGGGACTCCCTACGAGCAGTACTTC.

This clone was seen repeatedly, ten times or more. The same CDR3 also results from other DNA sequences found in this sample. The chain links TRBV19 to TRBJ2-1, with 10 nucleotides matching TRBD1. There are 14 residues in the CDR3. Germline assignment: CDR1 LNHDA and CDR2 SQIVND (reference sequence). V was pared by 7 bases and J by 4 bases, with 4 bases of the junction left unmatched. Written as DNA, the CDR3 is TGTGCCAGTACAGGGACAGGGGATTACAATGAGCAGTTCTTC. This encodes CASTGTGDYNEQFF.

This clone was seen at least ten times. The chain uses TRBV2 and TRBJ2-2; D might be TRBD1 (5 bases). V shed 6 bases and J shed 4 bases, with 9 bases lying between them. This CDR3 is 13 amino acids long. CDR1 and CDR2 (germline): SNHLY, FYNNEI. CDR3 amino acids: CASRGVSTGELFF. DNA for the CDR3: TGTGCCAGCAGAGGGGTGAGCACCGGGGAGCTGTTTTTT. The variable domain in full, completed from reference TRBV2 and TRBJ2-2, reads EPEVTQTPSHQVTQMGQEVILRCVPISNHLYFYWYRQILGQKVEFLVSFYNNEISEKSEIFDDQFSVERPDGSNFTLKIRSTKLEDSAMYFCASRGVSTGELFFGEGSRLTVL.

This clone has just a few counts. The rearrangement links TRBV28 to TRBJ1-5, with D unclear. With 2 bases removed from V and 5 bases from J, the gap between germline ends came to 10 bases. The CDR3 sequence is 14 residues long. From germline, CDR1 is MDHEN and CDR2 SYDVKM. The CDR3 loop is CASSLGFYHQPQHF. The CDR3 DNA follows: TGTGCCAGCAGTTTAGGCTTTTATCATCAGCCCCAGCATTTT.

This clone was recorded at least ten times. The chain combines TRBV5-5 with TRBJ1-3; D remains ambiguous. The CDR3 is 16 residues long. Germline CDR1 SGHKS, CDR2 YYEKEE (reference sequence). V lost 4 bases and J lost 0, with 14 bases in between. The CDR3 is CASSDHATRSGNTIYF. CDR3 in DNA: TGTGCCAGCAGCGATCACGCAACACGCTCTGGAAACACCATATATTTT.

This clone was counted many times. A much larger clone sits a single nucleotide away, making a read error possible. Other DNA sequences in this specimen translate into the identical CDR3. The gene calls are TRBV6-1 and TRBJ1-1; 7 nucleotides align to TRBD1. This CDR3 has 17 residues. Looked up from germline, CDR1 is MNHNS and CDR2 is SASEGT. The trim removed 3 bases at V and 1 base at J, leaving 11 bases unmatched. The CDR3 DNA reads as TGTGCCAGCAGTGATGAGGGTAGGGGGCAGGGGAACACTGAAGCTTTCTTT. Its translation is CASSDEGRGQGNTEAFF.

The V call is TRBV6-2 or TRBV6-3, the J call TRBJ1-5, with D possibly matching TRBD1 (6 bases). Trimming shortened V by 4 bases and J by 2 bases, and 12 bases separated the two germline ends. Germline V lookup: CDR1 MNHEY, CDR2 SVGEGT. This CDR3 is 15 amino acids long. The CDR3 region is CASSWEGGRNQPQHF. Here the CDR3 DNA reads TGTGCCAGCAGTTGGGAAGGGGGGCGCAATCAGCCCCAGCATTTT.

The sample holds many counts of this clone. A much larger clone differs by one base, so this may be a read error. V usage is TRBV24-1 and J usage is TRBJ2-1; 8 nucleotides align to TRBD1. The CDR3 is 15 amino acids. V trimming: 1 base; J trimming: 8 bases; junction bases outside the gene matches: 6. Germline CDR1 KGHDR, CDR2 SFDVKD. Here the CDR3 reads CATSDFQGAADEQFF. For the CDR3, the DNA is TGTGCCACCAGTGATTTTCAGGGGGCAGCGGATGAGCAGTTCTTC.

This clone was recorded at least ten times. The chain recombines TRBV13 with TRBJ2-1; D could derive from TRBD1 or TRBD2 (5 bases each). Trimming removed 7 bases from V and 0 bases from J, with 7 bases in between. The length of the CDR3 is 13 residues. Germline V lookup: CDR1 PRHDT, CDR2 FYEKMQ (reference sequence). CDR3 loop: CASKGSSYNEQFF. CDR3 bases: TGTGCCAGCAAGGGGAGCTCCTACAATGAGCAGTTCTTC. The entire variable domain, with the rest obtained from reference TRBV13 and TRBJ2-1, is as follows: AAGVIQSPRHLIKEKRETATLKCYPIPRHDTVYWYQQGPGQDPQFLISFYEKMQSDKGSIPDRFSAQQFSDYHSELNMSSLELGDSALYFCASKGSSYNEQFFGPGTRLTVL.

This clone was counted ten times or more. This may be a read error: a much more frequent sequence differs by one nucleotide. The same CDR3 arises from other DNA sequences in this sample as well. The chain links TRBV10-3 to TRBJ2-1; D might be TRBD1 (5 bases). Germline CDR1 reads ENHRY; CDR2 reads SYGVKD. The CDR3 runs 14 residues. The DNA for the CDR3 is TGTGCCATCAGTGAGTCAGAGCTGGACAATGAACAGTTCTTC. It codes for CAISESELDNEQFF.

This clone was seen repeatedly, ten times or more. As DNA, the CDR3 is TGTGCCAGTAGATATCAACAGGGGGACACTGAAGCTTTCTTT. This codes for CASRYQQGDTEAFF. The genes are TRBV19 and TRBJ1-1; the match to TRBD1 covers 8 bases. CDR3 length: 14 residues. In germline, CDR1 is LNHDA, CDR2 SQIVND (reference sequence). J was trimmed by 3 bases and V by 6 bases; bases with no gene match: 6.

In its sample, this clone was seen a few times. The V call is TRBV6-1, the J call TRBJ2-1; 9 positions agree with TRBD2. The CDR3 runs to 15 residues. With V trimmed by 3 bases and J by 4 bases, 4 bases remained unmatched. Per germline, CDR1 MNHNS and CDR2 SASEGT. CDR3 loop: CASSEWRGGYNEQFF. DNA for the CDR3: TGTGCCAGCAGTGAGTGGCGGGGGGGTTACAATGAGCAGTTCTTC.

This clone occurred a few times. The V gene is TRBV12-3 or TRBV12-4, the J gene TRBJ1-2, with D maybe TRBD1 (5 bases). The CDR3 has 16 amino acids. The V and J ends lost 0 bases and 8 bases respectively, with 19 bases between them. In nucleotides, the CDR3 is TGTGCCAGCAGTTTAGCGACAGTTTGGGATATAGGAGGCTACACCTTC. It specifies CASSLATVWDIGGYTF.

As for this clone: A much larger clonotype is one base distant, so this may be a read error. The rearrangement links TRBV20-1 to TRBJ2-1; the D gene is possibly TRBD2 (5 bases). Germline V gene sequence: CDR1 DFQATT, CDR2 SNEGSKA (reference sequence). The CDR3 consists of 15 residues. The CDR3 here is CSSSGLGLADNEQFF. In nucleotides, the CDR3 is TGCAGTTCTAGTGGGCTTGGGCTAGCAGACAATGAGCAGTTCTTC.

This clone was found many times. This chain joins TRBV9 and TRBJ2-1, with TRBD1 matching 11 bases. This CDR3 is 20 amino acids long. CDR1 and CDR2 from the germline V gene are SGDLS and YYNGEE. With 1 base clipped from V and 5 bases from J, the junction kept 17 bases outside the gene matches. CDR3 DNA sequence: TGTGCCAGCAGCGTACTAGGACAGGGGGCCACAATTCGATCCAACAATGAGCAGTTCTTC. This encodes CASSVLGQGATIRSNNEQFF.

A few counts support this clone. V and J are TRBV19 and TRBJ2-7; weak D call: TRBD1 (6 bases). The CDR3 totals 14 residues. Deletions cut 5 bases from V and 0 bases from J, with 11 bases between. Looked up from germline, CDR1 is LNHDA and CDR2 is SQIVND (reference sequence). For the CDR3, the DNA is TGTGCCAGTAGTGTACAGGGCCCCTCCTACGAGCAGTACTTC. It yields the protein CASSVQGPSYEQYF. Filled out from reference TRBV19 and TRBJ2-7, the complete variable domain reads DGGITQSPKYLFRKEGQNVTLSCEQNLNHDAMYWYRQDPGQGLRLIYYSQIVNDFQKGDIAEGYSVSREKKESFPLTVTSAQKNPTAFYLCASSVQGPSYEQYFGPGTRLTVT.